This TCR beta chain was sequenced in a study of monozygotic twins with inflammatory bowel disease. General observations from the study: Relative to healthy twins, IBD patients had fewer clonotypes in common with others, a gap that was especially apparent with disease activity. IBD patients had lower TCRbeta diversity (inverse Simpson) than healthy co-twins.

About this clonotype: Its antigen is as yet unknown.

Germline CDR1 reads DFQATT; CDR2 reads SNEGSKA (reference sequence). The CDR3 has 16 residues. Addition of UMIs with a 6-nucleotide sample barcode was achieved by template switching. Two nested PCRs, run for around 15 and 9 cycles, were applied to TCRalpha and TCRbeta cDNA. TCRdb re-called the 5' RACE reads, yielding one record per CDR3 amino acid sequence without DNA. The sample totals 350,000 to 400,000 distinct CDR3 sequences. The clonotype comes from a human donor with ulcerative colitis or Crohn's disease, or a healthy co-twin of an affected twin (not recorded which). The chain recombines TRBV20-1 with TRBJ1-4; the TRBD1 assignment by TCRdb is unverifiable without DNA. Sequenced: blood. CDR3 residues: CSALGTGKGSNEKLFF.